This is a list of T cell receptor beta chains from one sample in a study of blood T cell repertoires in COVID-19. TCRdb's table, derived via immunoSEQ multiplex PCR, lists solely in-frame clones and lacks some. The sample consists of roughly 370,000 clones, around 87% of them appearing once. Sequencing used PBMCs or T cells enriched from blood (not recorded which). The receptor set was obtained from a woman aged 45-59 years who had recovered from COVID-19. CDR3s include the opening cysteine and the closing phenylalanine or tryptophan. The order of the fields is V gene, CDR3 protein.

TRBV6-5,CASSRIYEQYF
TRBV19,CASREVGGAHNEQFF
TRBV7-9,CASGRARVVVATEAFF
TRBV2,CASSVFRDTTEAFF
TRBV12-3/TRBV12-4,CASSLALYYGYTF
TRBV7-8,CASSLERTSGVRSYNEQFF
TRBV14,CASSRLTSGGNQETQYF
TRBV15,CATTSGTNTEAFF
TRBV7-8,CASSLGQGVERYGYTF
TRBV12-3/TRBV12-4,CASWGGNAEAFF
TRBV7-2,CASSAQTGTGENYGYTF
TRBV7-8,CASSDWEGTTYEQYF
TRBV9,CASSADRGRNTEAFF
TRBV5-8,CASSFPLETEAFF
TRBV28,CASSRPGYEQYF
TRBV11-2,CASSLNSGTSVETQYF
TRBV29-1,CSVGQGVNTEAFF
TRBV7-9,CASSLISNERNF
TRBV3-1/TRBV3-2,CASSPRTSGGYQETQYF
TRBV3-1/TRBV3-2,CASSRDPRGTEAFF
TRBV13,CASSSRTGTNTEAFF
TRBV18,CASSPGQTNTEAFF
TRBV5-4,CASSSRGSGGYTGELFF
TRBV30,CAWSTSQGQKETQYF
TRBV14,CASSQAPWGMNTEAFF
TRBV15,CATSSPSDGTQYF
TRBV15,CATSRGNPGNSNQPQHF
TRBV5-1,CASSLGTFLYEQFF
TRBV7-9,CASSLPRDTEAFF